This TCR beta chain was sequenced during a study of OX40 agonist ivuxolimab in advanced cancers. Germline V gene sequence: CDR1 SGHTA, CDR2 FQGNSA. J gave up 5 bases and V 5 bases, and 9 bases lay outside the gene matches. There are 15 residues in the CDR3. Assay: immunoSEQ multiplex PCR; the TCRdb copy retains only in-frame clones and omits some. The data hold about 76,000 clones, with approximately 86% observed a single time. Sequences were derived from CD4+ or CD8+ T cells sorted from blood, sampled in a trial of the OX40 agonist ivuxolimab. The chain carries TRBV7-2 and TRBJ2-5, with 9 bases that match TRBD1. The sequence derives from an adult with an advanced solid tumor such as melanoma, head and neck, liver or kidney cancer. CDR3 DNA: TGTGCCAGCAGCAAACAGGGGGCGCCAAGGGAGACCCAGTACTTC. This codes for CASSKQGAPRETQYF.